These 7 T cell receptor beta chains originate from one sample sequenced in a study of T cell changes during pregnancy in multiple sclerosis. The data were produced by immunoSEQ multiplex PCR, yet TCRdb's version contains in-frame clones alone and is incomplete. The sample contains fewer than 95,000 clones, 85% to 95% of which appear only once. The sequencing here drew on peripheral blood, taken in the first trimester of pregnancy. The receptors stem from a female donor with multiple sclerosis, enrolled in a pregnancy study.

The gene calls are TRBV27 and TRBJ2-2; 11 bases align to TRBD1. Trimming took 5 bases from V and 6 from J; bases not matched to a gene: 11. The CDR3 totals 17 residues. CDR1 is MNHEY and CDR2 is SMNVEV in the germline V gene (reference sequence). Here the CDR3 reads CASSPGTGTGGPGELFF. The CDR3 bases are TGTGCCAGCAGTCCGGGAACCGGGACAGGGGGACCCGGGGAGCTGTTTTTT.

This chain uses TRBV7-2 with TRBJ2-7; maybe TRBD2 (6 bases). Germline V gives CDR1 SGHTA, CDR2 FQGNSA. This CDR3 has 12 residues. V gave up 8 bases and J gave up 0 bases, with 8 bases separating them. The CDR3 DNA reads as TGTGCCAGCGCCGGGAGCTCCTACGAGCAGTACTTC. It specifies CASAGSSYEQYF.

The rearrangement links TRBV27 to TRBJ2-7, with TRBD1 as a possible D gene (6 bases). Germline CDR1 reads MNHEY; CDR2 reads SMNVEV (reference sequence). The V gene lost 0 bases and the J gene lost 0 bases, with 12 bases spanning the gap. This CDR3 comprises 16 residues. The CDR3 protein is CASSLSPGTSSYEQYF. CDR3 nucleotide sequence: TGTGCCAGCAGTTTATCGCCCGGGACAAGCTCCTACGAGCAGTACTTC.

The genes are TRBV6-5 and TRBJ2-5; 9 nucleotides match TRBD2. The CDR3 extends over 15 amino acids. Trimming cost V 6 bases and J 2 bases; bases outside gene matches: 7. CDR1 and CDR2 (germline): MNHEY, SVGAGI. The chain's CDR3 is CASRPLLAGQETQYF. As DNA, the CDR3 is TGTGCCAGCAGACCCCTCCTAGCGGGGCAAGAGACCCAGTACTTC.

The chain links TRBV5-4 to TRBJ1-1; 10 bases align to TRBD1. Looked up from germline, CDR1 is SGHNT and CDR2 is YYREEE (reference sequence). CDR3 length: 15 residues. The V and J ends lost 4 bases and 2 bases, in that order; junction bases with no gene match: 5. CDR3 protein: CASSRVTGGNTEAFF. The CDR3 coding sequence is TGTGCCAGCAGCCGTGTGACAGGGGGCAACACTGAAGCTTTCTTT.

Here the CDR3 reads CASRRTSGGSNEQFF. CDR3 coding DNA: TGTGCCAGCAGACGTACTAGCGGGGGGTCCAATGAGCAGTTCTTC. The chain couples TRBV7-9 to TRBJ2-1, with 12 bases aligning to TRBD2. There are 15 residues in the CDR3. Germline loops: CDR1 SEHNR, CDR2 FQNEAQ (reference sequence). The J segment lost 6 bases and the V segment lost 6 bases, leaving 6 bases of the junction unmatched.

The chain employs TRBV25-1 and TRBJ2-7, with 7 bases lining up with TRBD1. The CDR3 is 15 amino acids. With V trimmed by 3 bases and J by 2 bases, 7 bases remained unmatched. Germline-derived CDR1 and CDR2 are MGHDK and SYGVNS. The CDR3 region has the DNA TGTGCCAGCAGTGACGCAAGACAGGGTCCCTACGAGCAGTACTTC. Its translation: CASSDARQGPYEQYF.